The 26 T cell receptor beta chains in this list originate from one sample, sequenced in a study of cytomegalovirus exposure and HLA in healthy donors. Primers for the PCR totalled 60 Vbeta and 13 Jbeta. Measured with immunoSEQ multiplex PCR; TCRdb has only the in-frame clones, and not every one. Of some 60,000 clones detected, roughly 80% appear once; the ten largest clones hold approximately 1.5%. Sequences were obtained from PBMCs. Receptors originate from a human donor in good health.

The V call is TRBV6-5, the J call TRBJ1-4; unclear D gene. The CDR3 loop spans 13 amino acids. Germline V gives CDR1 MNHEY, CDR2 SVGAGI. V was cut by 6 bases and J by 7 bases, with 12 bases left in between. DNA for the CDR3: TGTGCCAGCAGCAGGTCGATATCTGAAAAACTGTTTTTT. Translated: CASSRSISEKLFF.

The CDR3 DNA is TGTGCCAGTAGCTACTCAGGGGGCACTGAAGCTTTCTTT. Translating it yields CASSYSGGTEAFF. The rearrangement uses TRBV19 and TRBJ1-1, with TRBD1 matching 7 bases. The CDR3 totals 13 residues. Unmatched junction bases numbered 5, after V lost 6 bases and J lost 4 bases. CDR1 is LNHDA and CDR2 is SQIVND in the germline V gene (reference sequence).

In this sample, this clone turned up once. The rearrangement links TRBV12-5 to TRBJ2-7; 7 bases line up with TRBD1. Germline CDR1 reads LGHNT; CDR2 reads FRNRAP. V shed 1 base, J shed 5 bases, and the junction held 11 bases outside the gene matches. The CDR3 is made up of 16 amino acids. This CDR3 reads CASGLAPGQIAHEQYF. The CDR3, as DNA: TGTGCTAGTGGTTTGGCACCGGGACAGATTGCTCACGAGCAGTACTTC.

The DNA of the CDR3 is TGTGCCAGCAGCGTTGGGACTAGCGTCACAGATACGCAGTATTTT. Its translation: CASSVGTSVTDTQYF. The chain joins TRBV7-3 to TRBJ2-3; 10 nucleotides agree with TRBD2. The junction had 4 bases not matched to a gene; V was cut back by 5 bases and J by 2 bases. The germline V gene has CDR1 SGHTA and CDR2 FQGTGA. The CDR3 contains 15 residues.

J is TRBJ2-5 and V is TRBV7-2; D is possibly TRBD2 (5 bases). The CDR3 covers 15 residues. With 4 bases removed from V and 0 bases from J, the gap between germline ends came to 12 bases. From germline, CDR1 is SGHTA and CDR2 FQGNSA. The CDR3 coding sequence is TGTGCCAGCAGCTGGGCTAGCTTGGACCAAGAGACCCAGTACTTC. Translation: CASSWASLDQETQYF.

This clone was seen more than once but under ten times. The rearrangement uses TRBV5-1 and TRBJ2-3, with D hard to call. Trimming took 4 bases from V and 4 from J, leaving 22 bases between them. CDR3 length: 17 amino acids. The V gene's germline CDR1 is SGHRS and CDR2 YFSETQ. The CDR3 DNA reads as TGCGCCAGCAGCAAGAGAGACTCGAAAGTCTCCGCAGATACGCAGTATTTT. Protein product: CASSKRDSKVSADTQYF.

Comment on this clone: One end of the junction is discordant with germline, which a read error may explain. This chain connects TRBV7-9 to TRBJ2-5; unclear D gene. Looked up from germline, CDR1 is SEHNR and CDR2 is FQNEAQ (reference sequence). The CDR3 loop spans 13 amino acids. Here the CDR3 DNA reads TGTTCCAGCAGCTTAAGCTGGCAAGAGACCCAGTACTTC. Translated, it gives CSSSLSWQETQYF.

The genes are TRBV7-9 and TRBJ1-1, with D hard to call. Germline-derived CDR1 and CDR2 are SEHNR and FQNEAQ (reference sequence). There are 12 residues in the CDR3. Between the trimmed V and J ends, which lost 4 bases and 5 bases, there was a span of 8 bases. The CDR3 DNA sequence: TGTGCCAGCAGCTCGTACAAGACTGAAGCTTTCTTT. Translated, it gives CASSSYKTEAFF.

J is TRBJ2-3 and V is TRBV19; D might be TRBD1 (6 bases). This CDR3 comprises 21 residues. V was shortened by 6 bases and J by 0 bases, with 31 bases between the two germline ends. CDR1 and CDR2 (germline): LNHDA, SQIVND (reference sequence). The CDR3 reads CASSNFPSESYWGRSTDTQYF. As DNA, the CDR3 is TGTGCCAGTAGCAACTTCCCGTCGGAATCGTACTGGGGGCGAAGCACAGATACGCAGTATTTT.

The chain employs TRBV4-2 and TRBJ2-5; 7 bases are a match to TRBD2. Trimming cost V 0 bases and J 11 bases; bases outside gene matches: 9. The CDR3 spans 14 residues. CDR1 and CDR2 (germline): LGHNA, YNFKEQ. CDR3 sequence: CASSQEYAGEEQYF. The CDR3 DNA reads TGTGCCAGCAGCCAAGAATACGCGGGGGAGGAGCAGTACTTC.

V usage is TRBV11-3 and J usage is TRBJ2-3; 9 bases fit TRBD2. Trimming at V came to 6 bases and at J to 4 bases, leaving 8 bases not matched to a gene. From germline, CDR1 is SGHNT and CDR2 YENEEA. The CDR3 extends over 15 amino acids. The CDR3 nucleotides read TGTGCCAGCAGTTCCGGGACTAGCTTAGCAGATACGCAGTATTTT. Its translation is CASSSGTSLADTQYF.

The genes are TRBV27 and TRBJ2-3, with D possibly matching TRBD2 (6 bases). Germline V gene data show CDR1 as MNHEY and CDR2 as SMNVEV (reference sequence). V was cut by 1 base and J by 4 bases, with 15 bases left in between. The CDR3 runs to 16 residues. CDR3 in DNA: TGTGCCAGCAGTTTATGGAGGGGAATAGATTCAGATACGCAGTATTTT. Its translation: CASSLWRGIDSDTQYF.

The rearrangement uses TRBV6-4 and TRBJ2-7, with D possibly TRBD1 on 6 matching bases. CDR1 is MRHNA, CDR2 SNTAGT, per germline. V dropped 0 bases and J dropped 6 bases, with 9 bases sitting between them. The CDR3 has 13 amino acids. CDR3 loop: CASSDSETGEQYF. For the CDR3, the DNA is TGTGCCAGCAGTGACTCAGAGACAGGCGAGCAGTACTTC.

The CDR3 protein is CASNGRWVEQYF. In DNA form, the CDR3 reads TGTGCCAGCAATGGGAGGTGGGTCGAGCAGTACTTC. The chain combines TRBV28 with TRBJ2-7; D possibly corresponds to TRBD2 (6 bases). Trimming removed 7 bases at V and 6 bases at J, with 13 bases between. The CDR3 loop spans 12 amino acids. Germline V gene lookup returns CDR1 MDHEN and CDR2 SYDVKM.

The chain couples TRBV5-1 to TRBJ2-7; a weak D match, TRBD1 (5 bases). Germline V gene sequence: CDR1 SGHRS, CDR2 YFSETQ. The CDR3 length is 13 residues. The germline V and J ends were trimmed by 2 bases and 5 bases, with 11 bases remaining between them. The CDR3 region is CASSFYDSHEQYF. CDR3 in DNA: TGCGCCAGCAGCTTTTACGACAGTCACGAGCAGTACTTC. Based on the CDR3 plus reference TRBV5-1 and TRBJ2-7, the full variable domain is KAGVTQTPRYLIKTRGQQVTLSCSPISGHRSVSWYQQTPGQGLQFLFEYFSETQRNKGNFPGRFSGRQFSNSRSEMNVSTLELGDSALYLCASSFYDSHEQYFGPGTRLTVT.

This clone has a handful of counts. The chain couples TRBV14 to TRBJ2-7; 12 bases agree with TRBD2. CDR3 length: 17 residues. Germline CDR1 and CDR2: SGHDN and FVKESK. V trimming: 0 bases; J trimming: 4 bases; junction bases outside the gene matches: 7. CDR3 bases: TGTGCCAGCAGCCAAGATGTGAGGACTAGCGGGATTTACGAGCAGTACTTC. Its protein product is CASSQDVRTSGIYEQYF.

The chain employs TRBV4-3 and TRBJ1-6, with D possibly TRBD1 on 6 matching bases. The CDR3 runs 15 residues. From germline, CDR1 is LGHNA and CDR2 YSLEER. Trimming left V 0 bases short and J 6 bases short, with 9 bases between. In DNA, the CDR3 is TGCGCCAGCAGCCAAGATGGACAGATTAATTCACCCCTCCACTTT. This gives the protein CASSQDGQINSPLHF.

The chain links TRBV7-9 to TRBJ1-1; D is perhaps TRBD1 (5 bases). V was shortened by 6 bases and J by 4 bases, with 18 bases between the two germline ends. The germline V gene encodes CDR1 SEHNR and CDR2 FQNEAQ (reference sequence). The CDR3 has 15 residues. The CDR3 here is CASRPPQRRGTEAFF. CDR3 coding DNA: TGTGCCAGCAGACCTCCCCAGCGGAGGGGCACTGAAGCTTTCTTT.

This clone has only one observation. The chain links TRBV30 to TRBJ2-7, with TRBD1 matching over 7 bases. J gave up 5 bases and V 0 bases, and 4 bases lay outside the gene matches. CDR1 is GTSNPN, CDR2 SVGIG, per germline (reference sequence). The CDR3 runs to 13 residues. CDR3 sequence (DNA): TGTGCCTGGAGTGTACACAGGGGAAACGAGCAGTACTTC. Its translation is CAWSVHRGNEQYF.

The chain couples TRBV7-9 to TRBJ1-4; D is ambiguous. This CDR3 is 15 amino acids long. Germline V CDR1 and CDR2: SEHNR, FQNEAQ (reference sequence). Trimming took off 2 bases at V and 2 bases at J, with 9 bases between the two ends. CDR3 residues: CASSLSGWTNEKLFF. Written as DNA, the CDR3 is TGTGCCAGCAGCTTATCGGGTTGGACTAATGAAAAACTGTTTTTT.

This clone was seen only once. The CDR3 region is CASRFNQGTGNTIYF. The CDR3 coding sequence is TGTGCCAGCAGGTTCAACCAGGGGACTGGAAACACCATATATTTT. The V call is TRBV28, the J call TRBJ1-3; D might be TRBD1 (6 bases). The germline CDR1 and CDR2 sequences are MDHEN and SYDVKM. The ends were cut back, 6 bases at V and 2 bases at J, with 14 bases in the middle. The CDR3 covers 15 residues.

The J gene is TRBJ1-1, the V gene TRBV30, with 7 positions matching TRBD1. The germline V gene encodes CDR1 GTSNPN and CDR2 SVGIG (reference sequence). The CDR3 totals 15 residues. V dropped 5 bases and J dropped 3; count of bases not matched to a gene: 12. The CDR3 region is CAWSNSRGIYTEAFF. The CDR3 DNA reads TGTGCCTGGTCGAATTCCAGGGGGATTTACACTGAAGCTTTCTTT.

The chain links TRBV7-2 to TRBJ2-1; 8 bases fit TRBD2. Per germline, CDR1 SGHTA and CDR2 FQGNSA. V was clipped by 3 bases and J by 3 bases; unmatched bases: 7. CDR3 length: 16 residues. In DNA form, the CDR3 reads TGTACCAGCAGCTTCACTAGCGGTGACAGCTACAATGAGCAGTTCTTC. Its protein product is CTSSFTSGDSYNEQFF.

The CDR3 nucleotides are TGCGCCAGCAGCCGAGGTACGGGCAATGAGCAGTTCTTC. Translated, it gives CASSRGTGNEQFF. The V and J genes are TRBV4-3 and TRBJ2-1; no clear D gene. CDR1 is LGHNA and CDR2 is YSLEER in the germline V gene. CDR3 length equals 13 residues. Trimming stripped 4 bases from V and 6 bases from J, with 10 bases between.

V and J are TRBV30 and TRBJ1-3; D might be TRBD1 (5 bases). The germline V and J ends were trimmed by 5 bases and 0 bases, with 8 bases remaining between them. The CDR3 contains 13 residues. Germline CDR1 is GTSNPN and CDR2 is SVGIG (reference sequence). The DNA for the CDR3 is TGTGCCTGGGACAGTACCTCTGGAAACACCATATATTTT. Amino acid sequence: CAWDSTSGNTIYF.

The rearrangement links TRBV4-2 to TRBJ2-7, with TRBD2 matching 8 bases. Trimming cost V 3 bases and J 0 bases; bases outside gene matches: 7. The CDR3 is made up of 16 amino acids. Germline V CDR1 and CDR2: LGHNA, YNFKEQ. For the CDR3, the DNA is TGTGCCAGCAGCCAGGCGGGGGGCGGGGGCTCCTACGAGCAGTACTTC. This codes for CASSQAGGGGSYEQYF.